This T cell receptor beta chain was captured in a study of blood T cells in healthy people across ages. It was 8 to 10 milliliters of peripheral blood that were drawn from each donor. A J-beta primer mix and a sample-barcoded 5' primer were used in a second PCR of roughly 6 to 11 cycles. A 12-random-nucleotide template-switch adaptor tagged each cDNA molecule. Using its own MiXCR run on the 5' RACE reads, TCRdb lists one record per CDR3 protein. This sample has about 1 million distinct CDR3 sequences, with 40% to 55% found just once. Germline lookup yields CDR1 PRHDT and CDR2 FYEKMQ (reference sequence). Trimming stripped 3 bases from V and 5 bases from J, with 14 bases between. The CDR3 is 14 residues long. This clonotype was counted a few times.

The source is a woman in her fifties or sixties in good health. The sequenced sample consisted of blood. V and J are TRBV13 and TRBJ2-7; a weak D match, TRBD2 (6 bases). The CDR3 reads CASSLTGSLNEQYF. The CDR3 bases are TGTGCCAGCAGCTTGACCGGGAGTCTCAACGAGCAGTACTTC.